These T cell receptor beta chains were read from a single sample in a study of T-cell memory formation after mild COVID-19. In TCRdb, the 5' RACE reads were re-called with MiXCR into one record per CDR3 protein. There are 350,000 to 450,000 distinct CDR3 sequences in the sample; 25% to 30% occur only once, and about 13% lies in the top ten. Input material: PBMCs or a T cell subset sorted from them (not recorded which). These receptor sequences come from an adult woman who had mild COVID-19 (a few samples of this study predate the infection). Cell type and time point are not known. Each CDR3 is given with its conserved first and last residue. D genes are given only for firm matches. The size field is filled for only some rows; it gives once, few, many or a size class.

CDR3: CASSPLAGESYEQYF
DNA: TGTGCCAGCAGCCCTCTAGCGGGAGAGTCCTACGAGCAGTACTTC
D: TRBD2
V: TRBV7-2
J: TRBJ2-7
size: many

CDR3: CASSPPVTNLKQFF
DNA: TGTGCCAGCAGTCCCCCGGTGACGAATCTAAAGCAGTTCTTC
D: .
V: TRBV11-2
J: TRBJ2-1
size: .

CDR3: CASSRGQGGGGELFF
DNA: TGCGCCAGCAGCCGGGGACAGGGCGGGGGCGGGGAGCTGTTTTTT
D: TRBD1
V: TRBV4-1
J: TRBJ2-2
size: .

CDR3: CASSYSGNPGHEQYF
DNA: TGTGCCAGCAGTTACTCTGGCAATCCGGGACACGAGCAGTACTTC
D: .
V: TRBV6-5
J: TRBJ2-7
size: .

CDR3: CASSLLSGPGANVLTF
DNA: TGTGCCAGCAGTCTTCTATCCGGGCCAGGGGCCAACGTCCTGACTTTC
D: .
V: TRBV27
J: TRBJ2-6
size: .

CDR3: CASSLGQGKEKLFF
DNA: TGTGCCAGCAGCCTCGGACAGGGGAAAGAAAAACTGTTTTTT
D: TRBD1
V: TRBV7-2
J: TRBJ1-4
size: few

CDR3: CASSPESPSGIGNEQFF
DNA: TGTGCCAGCAGTCCAGAGTCCCCTAGCGGGATAGGGAATGAGCAGTTCTTC
D: TRBD2
V: TRBV12-3/TRBV12-4
J: TRBJ2-1
size: few

CDR3: CASSPHPYEQYF
DNA: TGTGCCAGCAGTCCCCACCCCTACGAGCAGTACTTC
D: .
V: TRBV12-3/TRBV12-4
J: TRBJ2-7
size: few

CDR3: CASRPTLGTLISAGTNQETQYF
DNA: TGTGCCAGCAGGCCAACTCTGGGAACCCTAATCTCAGCCGGGACAAACCAAGAGACCCAGTACTTC
D: .
V: TRBV12-3/TRBV12-4
J: TRBJ2-5
size: .

CDR3: CASAQDRVRYNEQFF
DNA: TGTGCCAGCGCACAGGACAGGGTTCGGTACAATGAGCAGTTCTTC
D: TRBD1
V: TRBV18
J: TRBJ2-1
size: .

CDR3: CATSDPSDSHEQYF
DNA: TGTGCCACCAGTGACCCCTCGGACAGTCACGAGCAGTACTTC
D: .
V: TRBV24-1
J: TRBJ2-7
size: .

CDR3: CASRTSGGSSTGELFF
DNA: TGTGCCAGCAGAACTAGCGGGGGGTCGAGCACCGGGGAGCTGTTTTTT
D: TRBD2
V: TRBV12-3/TRBV12-4
J: TRBJ2-2
size: .

CDR3: CASSLEGQPHNEQFF
DNA: TGCGCCAGCAGCTTGGAGGGACAGCCTCACAATGAGCAGTTCTTC
D: TRBD1
V: TRBV5-1
J: TRBJ2-1
size: .

CDR3: CASSPDRGLEKLFF
DNA: TGTGCCAGCAGCCCGGACAGGGGGCTAGAAAAACTGTTTTTT
D: TRBD1
V: TRBV12-3/TRBV12-4
J: TRBJ1-4
size: few

CDR3: CSATPPDTTDTQYF
DNA: TGCAGTGCAACCCCGCCGGACACCACAGATACGCAGTATTTT
D: .
V: TRBV20-1
J: TRBJ2-3
size: .

CDR3: CASSFVRGGGNEQFF
DNA: TGTGCCAGCAGCTTCGTCAGGGGCGGGGGCAATGAGCAGTTCTTC
D: .
V: TRBV11-2
J: TRBJ2-1
size: few

CDR3: CASSSAEGAMFTEAFF
DNA: TGTGCCAGCAGTTCGGCGGAAGGGGCGATGTTCACTGAAGCTTTCTTT
D: .
V: TRBV28
J: TRBJ1-1
size: once

CDR3: CASRGLIWATYEQYF
DNA: TGTGCTAGCAGGGGTTTAATTTGGGCCACCTACGAGCAGTACTTC
D: .
V: TRBV7-7
J: TRBJ2-7
size: many

CDR3: CASSIAGLRAGELFF
DNA: TGTGCCAGCAGCATTGCGGGGCTACGGGCCGGGGAGCTGTTTTTT
D: .
V: TRBV11-2
J: TRBJ2-2
size: few

CDR3: CASSFLSGGNTGELFF
DNA: TGTGCCAGCAGTTTCCTTAGCGGGGGTAACACCGGGGAGCTGTTTTTT
D: TRBD2
V: TRBV6-6
J: TRBJ2-2
size: .

CDR3: CASSSGLAASTDTQYF
DNA: TGCGCCAGCAGCTCGGGACTAGCGGCTAGCACAGATACGCAGTATTTT
D: TRBD2
V: TRBV5-1
J: TRBJ2-3
size: .

CDR3: CASSRSIRTGLSGANVLTF
DNA: TGTGCCAGCAGCAGGAGTATCCGGACAGGACTTTCTGGGGCCAACGTCCTGACTTTC
D: TRBD1
V: TRBV12-3/TRBV12-4
J: TRBJ2-6
size: .

CDR3: CATSRVVGLGGETQYF
DNA: TGTGCCACCAGCAGAGTCGTTGGACTAGGTGGGGAGACCCAGTACTTC
D: TRBD2
V: TRBV15
J: TRBJ2-5
size: few

CDR3: CAISGQGGNSPLHF
DNA: TGTGCCATCAGTGGACAGGGCGGTAATTCACCCCTCCACTTT
D: TRBD1
V: TRBV10-3
J: TRBJ1-6
size: .

CDR3: CASSFNNEQFF
DNA: TGCGCCAGCAGCTTTAACAATGAGCAGTTCTTC
D: .
V: TRBV5-1
J: TRBJ2-1
size: .

CDR3: CASSVGTSGSADTQYF
DNA: TGCGCCAGCAGCGTCGGGACTAGCGGGAGTGCAGATACGCAGTATTTT
D: TRBD2
V: TRBV5-1
J: TRBJ2-3
size: .

CDR3: CASTHGVKGETQYF
DNA: TGTGCCAGCACTCACGGGGTTAAGGGTGAGACCCAGTACTTC
D: .
V: TRBV6-5
J: TRBJ2-5
size: .

CDR3: CASSLTGVETQYF
DNA: TGCGCCAGCAGCCTTACAGGGGTGGAGACCCAGTACTTC
D: TRBD1
V: TRBV5-1
J: TRBJ2-5
size: many

CDR3: CASRPGGGGSTEAFF
DNA: TGTGCCAGCAGGCCTGGCGGGGGGGGTAGCACTGAAGCTTTCTTT
D: .
V: TRBV3-1
J: TRBJ1-1
size: few

CDR3: CATSRDRYEKLFF
DNA: TGTGCCACCAGCAGAGACCGGTATGAAAAACTGTTTTTT
D: .
V: TRBV15
J: TRBJ1-4
size: few

CDR3: CATNPRGRNTGELFF
DNA: TGTGCCACTAACCCTCGGGGCCGGAACACCGGGGAGCTGTTTTTT
D: .
V: TRBV7-8
J: TRBJ2-2
size: few

CDR3: CASSFWGGGELFF
DNA: TGTGCCAGCAGTTTTTGGGGCGGCGGGGAGCTGTTTTTT
D: .
V: TRBV12-3/TRBV12-4
J: TRBJ2-2
size: .

CDR3: CASTLRGGSSYNEQFF
DNA: TGTGCCAGCACCCTGCGTGGCGGGAGCTCCTACAATGAGCAGTTCTTC
D: TRBD2
V: TRBV7-2
J: TRBJ2-1
size: few

CDR3: CASSLVSGTYEQYF
DNA: TGTGCCAGCAGCTTGGTTTCCGGGACCTACGAGCAGTACTTC
D: .
V: TRBV5-5
J: TRBJ2-7
size: few

CDR3: CASSPRVSYEQYF
DNA: TGTGCCAGCAGTCCCAGGGTCTCCTACGAGCAGTACTTC
D: .
V: TRBV12-3/TRBV12-4
J: TRBJ2-7
size: many

CDR3: CASSLGKMGIATNEKLFF
DNA: TGCGCCAGCAGCTTGGGAAAGATGGGTATCGCAACTAATGAAAAACTGTTTTTT
D: .
V: TRBV5-1
J: TRBJ1-4
size: .

CDR3: CASSVGFQGEATEAFF
DNA: TGTGCCAGCAGCGTAGGCTTCCAGGGCGAGGCCACTGAAGCTTTCTTT
D: .
V: TRBV9
J: TRBJ1-1
size: few

CDR3: CASRQQGWTAFF
DNA: TGTGCCAGCAGGCAACAGGGGTGGACGGCTTTCTTT
D: TRBD1
V: TRBV6-5
J: TRBJ1-1
size: .

CDR3: CASSPRLSPQETQYF
DNA: TGTGCCAGCAGCCCCCGCTTAAGCCCCCAAGAGACCCAGTACTTC
D: .
V: TRBV7-3
J: TRBJ2-5
size: .

CDR3: CASSQGEGTYNEQFF
DNA: TGTGCCAGCAGCCAAGGGGAGGGGACCTACAATGAGCAGTTCTTC
D: TRBD2
V: TRBV11-3
J: TRBJ2-1
size: .

CDR3: CSVTGGARETQYF
DNA: TGCAGTGTGACGGGAGGGGCACGAGAGACCCAGTACTTC
D: TRBD2
V: TRBV20-1
J: TRBJ2-5
size: .

CDR3: CSARDQYRGADTQYF
DNA: TGCAGTGCTAGAGATCAGTATAGGGGGGCAGATACGCAGTATTTT
D: .
V: TRBV20-1
J: TRBJ2-3
size: few

CDR3: CATSERRRGGKNTGELFF
DNA: TGTGCCACCAGTGAGAGGCGGAGGGGAGGAAAGAACACCGGGGAGCTGTTTTTT
D: .
V: TRBV24-1
J: TRBJ2-2
size: .

CDR3: CASSQGGIADTQYF
DNA: TGCGCCAGCAGCCAAGGGGGTATAGCGGATACGCAGTATTTT
D: .
V: TRBV4-3
J: TRBJ2-3
size: .

CDR3: CASSKKGTGVINEQFF
DNA: TGTGCCAGCAGCAAAAAGGGTACAGGGGTTATTAATGAGCAGTTCTTC
D: TRBD1
V: TRBV5-5
J: TRBJ2-1
size: .

CDR3: CAISALTSGNYYEQYF
DNA: TGTGCCATCAGTGCCCTAACTAGCGGGAACTACTACGAGCAGTACTTC
D: TRBD2
V: TRBV10-3
J: TRBJ2-7
size: .

CDR3: CASSPNRAEQYF
DNA: TGTGCCAGCAGTCCCAACAGGGCCGAGCAGTACTTC
D: .
V: TRBV6-5
J: TRBJ2-7
size: .

CDR3: CASRLRTIEGGETQYF
DNA: TGTGCCAGCAGACTTCGGACGATAGAAGGAGGAGAGACCCAGTACTTC
D: .
V: TRBV28
J: TRBJ2-5
size: .

CDR3: CASSLIGGNTDTQYF
DNA: TGTGCCAGCAGCTTGATTGGCGGGAACACAGATACGCAGTATTTT
D: .
V: TRBV7-2
J: TRBJ2-3
size: .

CDR3: CASSKIATRRNTEAFF
DNA: TGCGCCAGCAGTAAAATCGCGACCCGGAGGAACACTGAAGCTTTCTTT
D: .
V: TRBV5-1
J: TRBJ1-1
size: .

CDR3: CASSSVMGPIYEQYF
DNA: TGTGCCAGCAGCTCCGTAATGGGGCCCATCTACGAGCAGTACTTC
D: .
V: TRBV7-3
J: TRBJ2-7
size: .

CDR3: CSARGGTSGSRTDTQYF
DNA: TGCAGTGCTAGAGGAGGGACTAGCGGGAGTAGGACAGATACGCAGTATTTT
D: TRBD2
V: TRBV20-1
J: TRBJ2-3
size: .

CDR3: CSARSSGRKVYEQYF
DNA: TGCAGTGCTAGGAGTAGCGGGAGAAAAGTCTACGAGCAGTACTTC
D: TRBD2
V: TRBV20-1
J: TRBJ2-7
size: .

CDR3: CASSLGTSGGLTYEQYF
DNA: TGTGCCAGCAGCTTAGGGACTAGCGGGGGCCTTACCTACGAGCAGTACTTC
D: TRBD2
V: TRBV7-8
J: TRBJ2-7
size: many